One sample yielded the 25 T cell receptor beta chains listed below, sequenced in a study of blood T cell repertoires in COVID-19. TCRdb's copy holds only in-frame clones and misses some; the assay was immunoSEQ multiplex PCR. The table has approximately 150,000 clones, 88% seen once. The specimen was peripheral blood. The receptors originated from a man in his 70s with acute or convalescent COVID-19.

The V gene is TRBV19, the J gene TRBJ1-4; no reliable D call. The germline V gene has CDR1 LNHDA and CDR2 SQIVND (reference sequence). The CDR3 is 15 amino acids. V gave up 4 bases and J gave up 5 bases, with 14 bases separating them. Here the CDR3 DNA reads TGTGCCAGTAGTACCCTACAGAGTCTCAATGAAAAACTGTTTTTT. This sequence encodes CASSTLQSLNEKLFF.

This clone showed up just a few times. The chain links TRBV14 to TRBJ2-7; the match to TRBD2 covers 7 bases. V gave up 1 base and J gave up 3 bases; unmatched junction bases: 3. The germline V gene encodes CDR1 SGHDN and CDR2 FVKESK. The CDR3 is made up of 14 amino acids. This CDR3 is CASSQGRGVYEQYF. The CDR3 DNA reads TGTGCCAGCAGCCAAGGTCGGGGGGTCTACGAGCAGTACTTC.

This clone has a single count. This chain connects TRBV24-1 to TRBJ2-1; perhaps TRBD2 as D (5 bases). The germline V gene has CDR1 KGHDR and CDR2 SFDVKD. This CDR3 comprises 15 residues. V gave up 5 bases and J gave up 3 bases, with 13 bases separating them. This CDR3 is CATSVGDTDYNEQFF. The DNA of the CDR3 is TGTGCCACCAGTGTCGGGGATACTGACTACAATGAGCAGTTCTTC.

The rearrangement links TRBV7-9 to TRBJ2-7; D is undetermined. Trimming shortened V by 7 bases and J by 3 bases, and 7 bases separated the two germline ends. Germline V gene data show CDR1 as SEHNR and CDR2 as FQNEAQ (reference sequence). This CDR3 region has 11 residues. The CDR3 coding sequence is TGTGCCAGCACCTCAAACTACGAGCAGTACTTC. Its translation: CASTSNYEQYF.

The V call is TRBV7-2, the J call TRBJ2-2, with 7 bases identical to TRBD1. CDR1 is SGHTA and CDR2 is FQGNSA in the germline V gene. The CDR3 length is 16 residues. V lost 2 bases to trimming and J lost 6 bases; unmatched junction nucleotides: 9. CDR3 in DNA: TGTGCCAGCAGCTTACAAAGGGACAGTATCCCCGGGGAGCTGTTTTTT. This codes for CASSLQRDSIPGELFF.

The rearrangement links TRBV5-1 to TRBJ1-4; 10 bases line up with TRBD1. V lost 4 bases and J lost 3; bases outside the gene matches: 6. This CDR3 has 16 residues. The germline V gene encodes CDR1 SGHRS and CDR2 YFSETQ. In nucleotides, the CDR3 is TGCGCCAGCAGCCCCGGACAGGGGGAGGCTAATGAAAAACTGTTTTTT. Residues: CASSPGQGEANEKLFF.

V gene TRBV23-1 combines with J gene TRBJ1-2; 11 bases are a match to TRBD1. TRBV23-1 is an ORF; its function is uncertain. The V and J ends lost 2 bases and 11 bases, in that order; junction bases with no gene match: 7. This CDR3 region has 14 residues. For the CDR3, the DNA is TGCGCCAGCAGTCAAGGGACAGGGGGGTTTGGGTACACCTTC. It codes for CASSQGTGGFGYTF.

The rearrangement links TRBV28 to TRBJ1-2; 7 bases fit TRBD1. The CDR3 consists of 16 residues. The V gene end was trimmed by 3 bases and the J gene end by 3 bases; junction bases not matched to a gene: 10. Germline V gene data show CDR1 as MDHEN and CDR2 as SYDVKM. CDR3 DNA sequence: TGTGCCAGCAGTTTCCATAACAGGGGCGTGGACTATGGCTACACCTTC. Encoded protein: CASSFHNRGVDYGYTF.

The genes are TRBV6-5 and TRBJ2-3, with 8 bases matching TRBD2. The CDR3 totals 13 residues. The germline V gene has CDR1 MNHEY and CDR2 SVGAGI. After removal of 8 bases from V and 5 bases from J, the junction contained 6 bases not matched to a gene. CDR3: CASREGGRDTQYF. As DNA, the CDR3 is TGTGCCAGCCGGGAGGGGGGAAGAGATACGCAGTATTTT.

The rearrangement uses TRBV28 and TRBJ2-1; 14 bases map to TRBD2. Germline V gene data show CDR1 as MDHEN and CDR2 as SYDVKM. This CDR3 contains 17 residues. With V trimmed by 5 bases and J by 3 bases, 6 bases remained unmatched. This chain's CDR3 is CASSTGTSGSFYNEQFF. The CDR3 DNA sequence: TGTGCCAGCAGTACAGGGACTAGCGGGAGTTTCTACAATGAGCAGTTCTTC.

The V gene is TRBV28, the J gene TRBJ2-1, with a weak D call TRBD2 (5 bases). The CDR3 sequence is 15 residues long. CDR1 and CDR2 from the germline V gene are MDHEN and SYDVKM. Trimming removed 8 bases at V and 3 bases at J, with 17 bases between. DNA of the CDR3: TGTGCCAGCGACAAACCGGGGTCGCACTACAATGAGCAGTTCTTC. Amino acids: CASDKPGSHYNEQFF.

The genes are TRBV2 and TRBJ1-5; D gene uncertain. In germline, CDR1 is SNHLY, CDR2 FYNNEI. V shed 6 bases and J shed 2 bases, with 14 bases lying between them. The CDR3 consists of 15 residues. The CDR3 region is CASSLMGGGNQPQHF. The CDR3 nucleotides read TGTGCCAGCAGCCTCATGGGCGGGGGCAATCAGCCCCAGCATTTT.

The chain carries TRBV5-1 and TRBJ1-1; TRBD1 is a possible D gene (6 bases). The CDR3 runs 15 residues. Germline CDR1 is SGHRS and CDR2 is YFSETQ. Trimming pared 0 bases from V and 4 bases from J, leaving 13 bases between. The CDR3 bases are TGCGCCAGCAGCTTGGGTTGGGGGCAGGGCACTGAAGCTTTCTTT. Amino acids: CASSLGWGQGTEAFF.

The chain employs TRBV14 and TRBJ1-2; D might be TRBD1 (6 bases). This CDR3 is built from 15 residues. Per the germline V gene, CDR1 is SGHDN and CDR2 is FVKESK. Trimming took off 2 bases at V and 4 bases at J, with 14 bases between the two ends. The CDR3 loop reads CASSQSRGSAYGYTF. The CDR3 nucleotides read TGTGCCAGCAGCCAATCCAGGGGCAGTGCCTATGGCTACACCTTC.

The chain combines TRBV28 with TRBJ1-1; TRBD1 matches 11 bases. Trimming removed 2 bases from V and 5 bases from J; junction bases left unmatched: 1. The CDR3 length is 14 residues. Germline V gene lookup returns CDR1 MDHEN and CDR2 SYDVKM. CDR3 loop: CASSLGTGGTEAFF. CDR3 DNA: TGTGCCAGCAGTTTAGGGACAGGGGGAACTGAAGCTTTCTTT.

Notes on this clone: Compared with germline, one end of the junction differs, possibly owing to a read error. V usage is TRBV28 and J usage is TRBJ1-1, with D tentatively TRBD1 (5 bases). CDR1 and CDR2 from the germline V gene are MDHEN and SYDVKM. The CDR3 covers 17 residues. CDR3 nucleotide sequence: TGTGCCAGCAGTACCCTTCGTGCAGGGCCCCTGAAGACTGAAGCTTTCTTT. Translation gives CASSTLRAGPLKTEAFF.

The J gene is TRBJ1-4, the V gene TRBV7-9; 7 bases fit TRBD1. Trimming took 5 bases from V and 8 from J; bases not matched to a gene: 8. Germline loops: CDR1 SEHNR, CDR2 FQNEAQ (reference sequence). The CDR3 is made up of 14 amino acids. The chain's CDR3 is CASSPEGAGEKLFF. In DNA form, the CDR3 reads TGTGCCAGCAGCCCAGAGGGGGCTGGGGAAAAACTGTTTTTT.

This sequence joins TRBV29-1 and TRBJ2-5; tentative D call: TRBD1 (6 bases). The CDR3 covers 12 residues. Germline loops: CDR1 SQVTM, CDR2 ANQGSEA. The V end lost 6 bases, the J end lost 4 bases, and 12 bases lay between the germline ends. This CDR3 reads CSVGQPLETQYF. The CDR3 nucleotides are TGCAGCGTCGGACAGCCCCTAGAGACCCAGTACTTC.

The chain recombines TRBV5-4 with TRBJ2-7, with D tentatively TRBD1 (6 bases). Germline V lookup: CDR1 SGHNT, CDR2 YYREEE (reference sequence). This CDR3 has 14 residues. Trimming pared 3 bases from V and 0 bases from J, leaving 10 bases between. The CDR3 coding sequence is TGTGCCAGCAGCTCCCAGGGGAGCTCCTACGAGCAGTACTTC. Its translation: CASSSQGSSYEQYF.

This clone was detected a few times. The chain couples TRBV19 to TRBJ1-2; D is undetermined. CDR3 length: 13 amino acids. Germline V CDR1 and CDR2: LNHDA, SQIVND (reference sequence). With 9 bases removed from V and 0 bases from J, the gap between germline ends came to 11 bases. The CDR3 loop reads CASVDNPNYGYTF. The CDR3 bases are TGTGCCAGCGTCGACAACCCTAACTATGGCTACACCTTC.

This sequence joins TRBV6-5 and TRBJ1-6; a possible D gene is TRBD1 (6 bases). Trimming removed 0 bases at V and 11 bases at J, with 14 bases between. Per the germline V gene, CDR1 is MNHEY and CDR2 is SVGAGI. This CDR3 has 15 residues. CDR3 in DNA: TGTGCCAGCAGTTACTCGGACAGCGGCTTTGCACCCCTCCACTTT. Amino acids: CASSYSDSGFAPLHF.

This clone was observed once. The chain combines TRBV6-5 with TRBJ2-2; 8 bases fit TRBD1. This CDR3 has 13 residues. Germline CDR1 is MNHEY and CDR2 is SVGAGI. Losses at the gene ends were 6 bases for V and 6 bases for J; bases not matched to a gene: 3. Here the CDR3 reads CASRLQGAGELFF. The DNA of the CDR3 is TGTGCCAGCAGGTTACAGGGGGCCGGGGAGCTGTTTTTT.

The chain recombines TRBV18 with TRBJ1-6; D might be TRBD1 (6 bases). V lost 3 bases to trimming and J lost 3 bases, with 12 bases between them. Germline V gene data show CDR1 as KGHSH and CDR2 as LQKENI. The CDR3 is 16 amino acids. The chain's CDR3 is CASSPGQPSYNSPLHF. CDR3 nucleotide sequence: TGTGCCAGCTCACCCGGACAGCCTAGCTATAATTCACCCCTCCACTTT.

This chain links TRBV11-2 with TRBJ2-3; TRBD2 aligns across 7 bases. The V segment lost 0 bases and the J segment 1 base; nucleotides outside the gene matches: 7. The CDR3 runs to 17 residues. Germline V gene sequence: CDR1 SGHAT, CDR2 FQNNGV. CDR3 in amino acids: CASSLDRAGVGTDTQYF. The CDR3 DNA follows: TGTGCCAGCAGCTTAGATCGGGCGGGAGTCGGCACAGATACGCAGTATTTT.

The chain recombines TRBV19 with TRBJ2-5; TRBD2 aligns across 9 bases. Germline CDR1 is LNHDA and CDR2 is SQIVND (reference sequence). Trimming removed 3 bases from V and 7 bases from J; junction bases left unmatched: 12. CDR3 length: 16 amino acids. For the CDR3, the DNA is TGTGCCAGTAGTATGGCTACTAGCGGGCCCATAACGACCCAGTACTTC. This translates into CASSMATSGPITTQYF.